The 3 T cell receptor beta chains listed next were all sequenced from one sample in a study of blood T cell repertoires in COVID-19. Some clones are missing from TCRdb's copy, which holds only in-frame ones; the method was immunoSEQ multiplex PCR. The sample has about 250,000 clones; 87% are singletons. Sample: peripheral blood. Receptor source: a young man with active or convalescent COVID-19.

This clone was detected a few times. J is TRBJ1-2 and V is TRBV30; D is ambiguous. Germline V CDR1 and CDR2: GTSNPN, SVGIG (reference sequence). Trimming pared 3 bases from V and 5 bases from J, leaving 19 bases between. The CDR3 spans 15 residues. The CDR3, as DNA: TGTGCCTGGAGACGAACCGGGGTAACTACTTATGGCTACACCTTC. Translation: CAWRRTGVTTYGYTF.

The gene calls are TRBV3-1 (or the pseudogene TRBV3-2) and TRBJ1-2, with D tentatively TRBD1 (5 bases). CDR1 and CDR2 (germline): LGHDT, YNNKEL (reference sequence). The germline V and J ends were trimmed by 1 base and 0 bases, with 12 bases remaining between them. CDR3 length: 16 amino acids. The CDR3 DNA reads TGTGCCAGCAGCCAAGTCCCCGTGGGGCCTAACTATGGCTACACCTTC. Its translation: CASSQVPVGPNYGYTF.

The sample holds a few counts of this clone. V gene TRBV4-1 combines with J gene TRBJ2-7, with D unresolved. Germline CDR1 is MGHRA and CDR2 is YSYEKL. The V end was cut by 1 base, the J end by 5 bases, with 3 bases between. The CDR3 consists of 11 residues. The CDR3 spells CASSQGDEQYF. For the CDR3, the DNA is TGCGCCAGCAGCCAAGGAGACGAGCAGTACTTC.